This record covers a single TCR beta chain. Its target is not known. In the PCR, 60 Vbeta and 13 Jbeta primers were used. Sequencing was performed with immunoSEQ multiplex PCR; in TCRdb, only in-frame clones are kept and a portion is missing. Of roughly 170,000 clones in the sample, 77% are singletons; the top ten hold 1.5% to 2%. This sample stems from a study of cytomegalovirus exposure and HLA in healthy donors. Turning to the study itself: Around four fifths of 398 genotyped donors fell in the Caucasian-associated ancestry cluster.

This CDR3 is built from 15 residues. Germline CDR1 reads SGHDT; CDR2 reads YYEEEE. V was trimmed by 4 bases and J by 3 bases, leaving 14 bases between them. Study-wide points: An assumption of roughly uniform sequencing depth across donors underlay the presence/absence analyses. In a later analysis, common viral pathogens appeared linked to several of the most significant clusters. Most of the TCR beta V segments (in an earlier analysis) were productive either about 87% or about 30% of the time.

The sample was PBMCs. The V call is TRBV5-6, the J call TRBJ1-5, with a weak D call TRBD1 (6 bases). This receptor was taken from a woman under 40 in good health and CMV-seronegative. This CDR3 is CASSMTGIFNQPQHF. CDR3 in DNA: TGTGCCAGCAGCATGACAGGAATCTTCAATCAGCCCCAGCATTTT.